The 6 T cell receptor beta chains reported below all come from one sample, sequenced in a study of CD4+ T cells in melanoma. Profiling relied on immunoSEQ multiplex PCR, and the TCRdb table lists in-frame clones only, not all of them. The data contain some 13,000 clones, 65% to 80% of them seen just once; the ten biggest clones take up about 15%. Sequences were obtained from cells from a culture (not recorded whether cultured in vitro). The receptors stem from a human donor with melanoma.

Written as DNA, the CDR3 is TGCGCCAGCAGTACTAAAACAAAGGGAGGCTCTGGAAACACCATATATTTT. Protein product: CASSTKTKGGSGNTIYF. The V gene is TRBV23-1, the J gene TRBJ1-3; D is ambiguous. TRBV23-1 is an ORF, with its function uncertain. The V and J ends lost 5 bases and 0 bases respectively, with 17 bases between them. The CDR3 has 17 residues.

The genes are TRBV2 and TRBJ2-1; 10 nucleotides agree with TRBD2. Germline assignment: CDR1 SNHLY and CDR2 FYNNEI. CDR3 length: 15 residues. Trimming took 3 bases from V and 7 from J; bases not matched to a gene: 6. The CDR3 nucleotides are TGTGCCAGCAGTGACCCTAGCGGGGGCGGGAATGAGCAGTTCTTC. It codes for CASSDPSGGGNEQFF.

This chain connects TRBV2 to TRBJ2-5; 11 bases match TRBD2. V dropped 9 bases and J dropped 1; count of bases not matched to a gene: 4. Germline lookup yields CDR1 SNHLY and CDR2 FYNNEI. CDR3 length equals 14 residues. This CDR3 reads CARTSGAFQETQYF. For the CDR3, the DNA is TGTGCCAGGACTAGCGGGGCTTTCCAAGAGACCCAGTACTTC.

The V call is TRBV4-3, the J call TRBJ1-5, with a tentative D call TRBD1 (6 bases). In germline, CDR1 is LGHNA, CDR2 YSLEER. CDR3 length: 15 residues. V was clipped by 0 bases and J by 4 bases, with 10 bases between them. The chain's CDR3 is CASSQDEGGNQPQHF. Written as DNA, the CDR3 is TGCGCCAGCAGCCAAGATGAGGGGGGTAATCAGCCCCAGCATTTT.

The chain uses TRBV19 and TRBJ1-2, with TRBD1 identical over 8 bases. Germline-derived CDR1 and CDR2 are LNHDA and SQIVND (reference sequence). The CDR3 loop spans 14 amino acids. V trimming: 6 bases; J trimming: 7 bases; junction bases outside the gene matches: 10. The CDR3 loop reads CASSLAGTGRGYTF. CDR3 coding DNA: TGTGCCAGTAGCCTAGCCGGGACAGGCCGTGGCTACACCTTC.

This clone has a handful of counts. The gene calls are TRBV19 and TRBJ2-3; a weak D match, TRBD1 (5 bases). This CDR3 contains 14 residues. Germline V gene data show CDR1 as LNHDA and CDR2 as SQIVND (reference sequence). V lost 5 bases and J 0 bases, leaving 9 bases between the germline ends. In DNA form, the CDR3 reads TGTGCCAGTAGTCGGCAGGGAAGCACAGATACGCAGTATTTT. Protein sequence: CASSRQGSTDTQYF.